The sequence of this T cell receptor (beta chain) was determined in a study of blood T cell repertoires in COVID-19. Sequencing was performed with immunoSEQ multiplex PCR; in TCRdb, only in-frame clones are kept and a portion is missing. The repertoire consists of under 250,000 clones, with about 80% occurring once and the leading ten covering 4.8%. Clinical histories supplied by participants themselves formed the basis of cohort assignment. Germline V lookup: CDR1 LGHDT, CDR2 YNNKEL (reference sequence). The CDR3 is made up of 17 amino acids. The V and J ends lost 3 bases and 4 bases, in that order; junction bases with no gene match: 11.

Sequenced sample: PBMCs or T cells enriched from blood (not recorded which). The TCR comes from a woman in her 50s who had been exposed to COVID-19. This chain uses TRBV3-1 (or the pseudogene TRBV3-2) with TRBJ2-1, with 8 nucleotides matching TRBD2. CDR3 nucleotides: TGTGCCAGCAGCCATCCCCCAGGTAGCGGGGCGTACAATGAGCAGTTCTTC. This translates into CASSHPPGSGAYNEQFF.